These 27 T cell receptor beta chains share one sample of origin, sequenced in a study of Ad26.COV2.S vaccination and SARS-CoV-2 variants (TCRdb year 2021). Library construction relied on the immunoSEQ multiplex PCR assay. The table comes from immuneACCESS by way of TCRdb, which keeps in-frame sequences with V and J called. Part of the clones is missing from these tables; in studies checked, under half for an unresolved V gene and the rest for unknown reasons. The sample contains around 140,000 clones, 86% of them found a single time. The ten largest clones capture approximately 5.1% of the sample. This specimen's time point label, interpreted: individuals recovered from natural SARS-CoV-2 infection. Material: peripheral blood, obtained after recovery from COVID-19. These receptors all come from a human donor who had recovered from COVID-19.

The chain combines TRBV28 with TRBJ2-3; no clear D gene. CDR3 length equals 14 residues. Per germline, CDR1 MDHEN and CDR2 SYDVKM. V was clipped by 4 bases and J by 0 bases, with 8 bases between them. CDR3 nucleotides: TGTGCCAGCAGTTCCAAGGGTAGCACAGATACGCAGTATTTT. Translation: CASSSKGSTDTQYF.

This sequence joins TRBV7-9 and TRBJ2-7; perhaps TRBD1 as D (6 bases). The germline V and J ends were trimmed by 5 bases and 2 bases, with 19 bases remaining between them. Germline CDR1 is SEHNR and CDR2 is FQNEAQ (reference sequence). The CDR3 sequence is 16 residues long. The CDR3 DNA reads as TGTGCCAGCAGCACTCCGACAGGCAGAGTGACCTACGAGCAGTACTTC. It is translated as CASSTPTGRVTYEQYF. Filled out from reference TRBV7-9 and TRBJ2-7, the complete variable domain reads DTGVSQNPRHKITKRGQNVTFRCDPISEHNRLYWYRQTLGQGPEFLTYFQNEAQLEKSRLLSDRFSAERPKGSFSTLEIQRTEQGDSAMYLCASSTPTGRVTYEQYFGPGTRLTVT.

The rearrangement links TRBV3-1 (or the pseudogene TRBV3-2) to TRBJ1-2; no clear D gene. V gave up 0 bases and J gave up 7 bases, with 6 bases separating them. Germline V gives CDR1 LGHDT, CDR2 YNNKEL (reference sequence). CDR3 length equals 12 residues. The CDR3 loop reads CASSQDLRGYTF. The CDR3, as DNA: TGTGCCAGCAGCCAAGATTTACGTGGCTACACCTTC.

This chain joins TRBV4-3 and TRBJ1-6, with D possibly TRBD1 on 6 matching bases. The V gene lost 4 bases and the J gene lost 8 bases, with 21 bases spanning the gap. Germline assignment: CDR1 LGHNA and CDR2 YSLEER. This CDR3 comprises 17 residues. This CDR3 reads CASSLTPGQGSDSPLHF. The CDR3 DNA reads TGCGCCAGCAGCCTAACGCCTGGCCAGGGGTCGGATTCACCCCTCCACTTT.

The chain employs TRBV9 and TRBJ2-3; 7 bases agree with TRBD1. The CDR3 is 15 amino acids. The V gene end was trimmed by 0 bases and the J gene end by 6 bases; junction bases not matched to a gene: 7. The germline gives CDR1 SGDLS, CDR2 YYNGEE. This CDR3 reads CASSVAQNRGDTQYF. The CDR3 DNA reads TGTGCCAGCAGCGTAGCTCAAAACAGGGGCGATACGCAGTATTTT.

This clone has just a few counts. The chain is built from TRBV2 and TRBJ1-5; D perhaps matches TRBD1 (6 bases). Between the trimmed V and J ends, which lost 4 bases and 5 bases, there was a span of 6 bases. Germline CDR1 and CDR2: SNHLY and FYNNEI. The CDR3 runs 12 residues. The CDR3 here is CASSAGDQPQHF. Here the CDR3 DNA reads TGTGCCAGCAGTGCAGGGGATCAGCCCCAGCATTTT.

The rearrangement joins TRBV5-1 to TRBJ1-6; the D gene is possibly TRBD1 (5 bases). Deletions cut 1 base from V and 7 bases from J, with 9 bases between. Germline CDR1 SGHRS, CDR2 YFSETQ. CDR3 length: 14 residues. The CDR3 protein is CASSLTWDNSPLHF. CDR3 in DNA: TGCGCCAGCAGCTTGACGTGGGACAATTCACCCCTCCACTTT. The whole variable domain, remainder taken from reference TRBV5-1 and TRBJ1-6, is KAGVTQTPRYLIKTRGQQVTLSCSPISGHRSVSWYQQTPGQGLQFLFEYFSETQRNKGNFPGRFSGRQFSNSRSEMNVSTLELGDSALYLCASSLTWDNSPLHFGNGTRLTVT.

The CDR3 sequence is CASSQGTGVVSQPQHF. The CDR3 bases are TGCGCCAGCAGCCAAGGGACAGGGGTCGTCAGTCAGCCCCAGCATTTT. This chain uses TRBV4-1 with TRBJ1-5, with 9 bases aligning to TRBD1. The CDR3 covers 16 residues. Germline CDR1 and CDR2: MGHRA and YSYEKL. The V segment lost 1 base and the J segment 6 bases; nucleotides outside the gene matches: 7.

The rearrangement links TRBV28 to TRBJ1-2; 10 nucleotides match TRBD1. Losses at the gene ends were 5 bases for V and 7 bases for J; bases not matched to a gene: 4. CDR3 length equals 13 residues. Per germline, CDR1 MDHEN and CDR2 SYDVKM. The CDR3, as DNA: TGTGCCAGCAGTATGACAGGGGGCCGTGGCTACACCTTC. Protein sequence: CASSMTGGRGYTF.

The CDR3 DNA sequence: TGTGCCAGCAGCTCCCCGGGGGGATGGCAGTTCTTC. Translated, it gives CASSSPGGWQFF. This chain links TRBV11-3 with TRBJ2-1; 7 bases match TRBD2. CDR1 and CDR2 (germline): SGHNT, YENEEA. The trim removed 4 bases at V and 12 bases at J, leaving 6 bases unmatched. This CDR3 contains 12 residues.

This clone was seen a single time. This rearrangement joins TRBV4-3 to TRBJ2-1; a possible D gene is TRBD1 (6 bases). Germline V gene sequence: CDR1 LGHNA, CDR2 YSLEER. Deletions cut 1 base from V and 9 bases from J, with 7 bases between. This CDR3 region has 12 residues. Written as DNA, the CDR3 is TGCGCCAGCAGCCAAGTCAGGGGTGAGCAGTTCTTC. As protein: CASSQVRGEQFF.

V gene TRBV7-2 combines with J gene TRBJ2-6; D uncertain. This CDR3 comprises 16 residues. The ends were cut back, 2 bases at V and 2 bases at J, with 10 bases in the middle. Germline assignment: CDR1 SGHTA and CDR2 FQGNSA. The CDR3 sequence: CASSLSLGAGANVLTF. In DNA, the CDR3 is TGTGCCAGCAGCTTATCCCTCGGAGCTGGGGCCAACGTCCTGACTTTC.

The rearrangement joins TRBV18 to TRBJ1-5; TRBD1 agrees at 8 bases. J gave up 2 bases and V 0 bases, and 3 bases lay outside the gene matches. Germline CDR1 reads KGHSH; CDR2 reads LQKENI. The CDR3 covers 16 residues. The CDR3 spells CASSPPVTGGNQPQHF. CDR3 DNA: TGTGCCAGCTCACCACCCGTGACAGGGGGCAATCAGCCCCAGCATTTT. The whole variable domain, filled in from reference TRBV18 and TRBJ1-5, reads NAGVMQNPRHLVRRRGQEARLRCSPMKGHSHVYWYRQLPEEGLKFMVYLQKENIIDESGMPKERFSAEFPKEGPSILRIQQVVRGDSAAYFCASSPPVTGGNQPQHFGDGTRLSIL.

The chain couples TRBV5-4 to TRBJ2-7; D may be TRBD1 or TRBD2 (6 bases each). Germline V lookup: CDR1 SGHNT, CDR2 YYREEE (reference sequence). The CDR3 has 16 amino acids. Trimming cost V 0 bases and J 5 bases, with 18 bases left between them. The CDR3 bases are TGTGCCAGCAGCTTGGCAGGTGGGGGGCGGCTGCACGAGCAGTACTTC. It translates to CASSLAGGGRLHEQYF.

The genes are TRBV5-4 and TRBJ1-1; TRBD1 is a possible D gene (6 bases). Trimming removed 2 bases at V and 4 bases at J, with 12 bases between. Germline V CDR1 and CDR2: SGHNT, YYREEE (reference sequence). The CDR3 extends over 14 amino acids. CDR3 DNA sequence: TGTGCCAGCAGCTTTGGAACAGGGAGCACTGAAGCTTTCTTT. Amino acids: CASSFGTGSTEAFF.

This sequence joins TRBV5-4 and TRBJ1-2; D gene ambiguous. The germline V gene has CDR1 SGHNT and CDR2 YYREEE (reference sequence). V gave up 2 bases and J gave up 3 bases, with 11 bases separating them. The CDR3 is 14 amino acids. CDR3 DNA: TGTGCCAGCAGCTTCGGCCGGGCTTACTATGGCTACACCTTC. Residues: CASSFGRAYYGYTF.

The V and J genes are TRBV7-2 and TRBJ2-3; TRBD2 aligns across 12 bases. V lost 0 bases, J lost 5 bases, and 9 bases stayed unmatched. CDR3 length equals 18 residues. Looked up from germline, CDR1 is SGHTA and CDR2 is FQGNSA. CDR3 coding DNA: TGTGCCAGCAGCTTAGCGGGGCCTAGCGGGGGGGCCAGAGATACGCAGTATTTT. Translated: CASSLAGPSGGARDTQYF. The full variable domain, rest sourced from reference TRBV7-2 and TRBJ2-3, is GAGVSQSPSNKVTEKGKDVELRCDPISGHTALYWYRQSLGQGLEFLIYFQGNSAPDKSGLPSDRFSAERTGGSVSTLTIQRTQQEDSAVYLCASSLAGPSGGARDTQYFGPGTRLTVL.

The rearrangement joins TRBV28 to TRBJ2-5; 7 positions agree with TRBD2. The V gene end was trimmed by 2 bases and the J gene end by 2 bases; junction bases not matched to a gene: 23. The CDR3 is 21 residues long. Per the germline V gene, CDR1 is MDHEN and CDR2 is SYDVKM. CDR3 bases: TGTGCCAGCAGTTTAAGATCACCACGGATGGCGGAAGCGGGAATTCAAGAGACCCAGTACTTC. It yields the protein CASSLRSPRMAEAGIQETQYF.

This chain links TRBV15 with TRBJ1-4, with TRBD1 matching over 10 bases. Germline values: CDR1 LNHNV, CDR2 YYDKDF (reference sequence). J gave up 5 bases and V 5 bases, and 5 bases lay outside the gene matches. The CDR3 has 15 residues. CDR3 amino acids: CATSGRQGANEKLFF. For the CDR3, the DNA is TGTGCCACCAGCGGACGACAGGGGGCAAATGAAAAACTGTTTTTT.

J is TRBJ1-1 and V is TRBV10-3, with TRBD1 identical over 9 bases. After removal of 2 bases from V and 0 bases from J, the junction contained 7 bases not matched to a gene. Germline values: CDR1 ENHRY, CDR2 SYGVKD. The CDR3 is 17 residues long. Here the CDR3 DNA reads TGTGCCATCAGTGAGGCCGGACAGGGGTTCATGAACACTGAAGCTTTCTTT. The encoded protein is CAISEAGQGFMNTEAFF.

CDR3 nucleotides: TGTGCCAGCAGTTTAGAGGTCCCCAGGGCGACGAACGAAAAACTGTTTTTT. The encoded protein is CASSLEVPRATNEKLFF. This rearrangement joins TRBV28 to TRBJ1-4; possible D gene TRBD1, 5 bases. V lost 2 bases and J 8 bases, leaving 21 bases between the germline ends. From germline, CDR1 is MDHEN and CDR2 SYDVKM. The CDR3 is made up of 17 amino acids. Full variable domain (outside the CDR3, taken from reference TRBV28 and TRBJ1-4): DVKVTQSSRYLVKRTGEKVFLECVQDMDHENMFWYRQDPGLGLRLIYFSYDVKMKEKGDIPEGYSVSREKKERFSLILESASTNQTSMYLCASSLEVPRATNEKLFFGSGTQLSVL.

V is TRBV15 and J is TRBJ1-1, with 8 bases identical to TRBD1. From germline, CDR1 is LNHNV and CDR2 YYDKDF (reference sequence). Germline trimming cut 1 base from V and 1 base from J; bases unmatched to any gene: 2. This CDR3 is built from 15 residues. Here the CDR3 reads CATSRVGQGNTEAFF. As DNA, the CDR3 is TGTGCCACCAGCAGAGTCGGACAGGGGAACACTGAAGCTTTCTTT.

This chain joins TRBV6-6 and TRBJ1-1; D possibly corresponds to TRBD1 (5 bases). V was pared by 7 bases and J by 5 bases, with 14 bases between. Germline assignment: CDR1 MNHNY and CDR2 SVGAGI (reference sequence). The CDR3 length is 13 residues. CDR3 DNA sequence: TGTGCCAGCACCCACTGGGGGGGAACTGAAGCTTTCTTT. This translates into CASTHWGGTEAFF.

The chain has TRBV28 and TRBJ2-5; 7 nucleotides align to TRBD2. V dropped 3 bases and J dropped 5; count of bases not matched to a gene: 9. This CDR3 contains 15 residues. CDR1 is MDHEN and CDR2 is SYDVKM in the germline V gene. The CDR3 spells CASSFLPSGDETQYF. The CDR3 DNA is TGTGCCAGCAGTTTCCTCCCAAGCGGGGATGAGACCCAGTACTTC.

The CDR3 is CASSESVVAAPNEKLFF. CDR3 DNA sequence: TGTGCCAGCAGTGAAAGTGTGGTGGCCGCCCCTAATGAAAAACTGTTTTTT. V and J are TRBV6-1 and TRBJ1-4; D unclear. Looked up from germline, CDR1 is MNHNS and CDR2 is SASEGT. Trimming took 2 bases from V and 3 from J, leaving 16 bases between them. The CDR3 loop spans 17 amino acids.

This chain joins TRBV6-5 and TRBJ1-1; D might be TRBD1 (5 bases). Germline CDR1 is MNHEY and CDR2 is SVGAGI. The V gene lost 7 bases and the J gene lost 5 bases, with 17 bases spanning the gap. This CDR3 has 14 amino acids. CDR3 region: CASKNPSGATEAFF. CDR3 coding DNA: TGTGCCAGCAAAAATCCTTCCGGGGCGACTGAAGCTTTCTTT.

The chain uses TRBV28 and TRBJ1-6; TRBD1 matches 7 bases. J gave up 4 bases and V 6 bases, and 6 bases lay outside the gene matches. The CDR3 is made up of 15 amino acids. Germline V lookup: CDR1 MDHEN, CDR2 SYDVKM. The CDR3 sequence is CASSQTQGYNSPLHF. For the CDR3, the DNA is TGTGCCAGCAGCCAAACACAGGGGTATAATTCACCCCTCCACTTT.